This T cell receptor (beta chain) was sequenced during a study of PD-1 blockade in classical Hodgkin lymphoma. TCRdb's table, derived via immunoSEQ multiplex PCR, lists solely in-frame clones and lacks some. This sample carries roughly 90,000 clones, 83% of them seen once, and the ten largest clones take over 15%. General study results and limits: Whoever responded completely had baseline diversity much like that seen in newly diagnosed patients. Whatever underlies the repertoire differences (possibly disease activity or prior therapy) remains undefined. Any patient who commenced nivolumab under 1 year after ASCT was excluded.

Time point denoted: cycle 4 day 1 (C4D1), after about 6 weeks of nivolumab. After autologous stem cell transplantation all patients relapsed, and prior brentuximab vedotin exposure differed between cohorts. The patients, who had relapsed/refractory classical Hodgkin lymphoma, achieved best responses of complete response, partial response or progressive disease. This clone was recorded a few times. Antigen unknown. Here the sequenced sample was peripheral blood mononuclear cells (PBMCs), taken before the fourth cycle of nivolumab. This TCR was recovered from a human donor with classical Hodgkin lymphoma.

DNA for the CDR3: TGTGCCACCAGCTCAGGGGGCATCTCTGGAAACACCATATATTTT. It is translated as CATSSGGISGNTIYF. The chain joins TRBV15 to TRBJ1-3; 8 bases are shared with TRBD1. V dropped 5 bases and J dropped 0; count of bases not matched to a gene: 3. The CDR3 is made up of 15 amino acids. Germline loops: CDR1 LNHNV, CDR2 YYDKDF (reference sequence).